The present TCR beta chain was sequenced within a study of Graves' ophthalmopathy and Graves' hyperthyroidism. Amplification targeted the TCR beta CDR3 regions, with RNA transcripts as the source material. Scientists carried out first-round RT-PCR using HTBI primers and then a second-round multiplex PCR. MiXCR, run by TCRdb on the multiplex PCR reads, gives a single entry per CDR3 protein. The table shows hundreds of thousands of distinct CDR3 sequences, with 20% to 25% occurring only once. The germline gives CDR1 MNHNS, CDR2 SASEGT. The V and J ends lost 2 bases and 6 bases respectively, with 11 bases between them. This CDR3 comprises 13 residues. This clonotype was recorded a few times. Its antigen is unidentified. Absence of ophthalmopathy within 18 months of follow-up defined stable hyperthyroidism. Included hyperthyroidism patients were aged 18 to 65 and newly diagnosed (under 2 months' duration). PBMCs were obtained from about 10 ml of fresh peripheral blood.

Study results and limitations: Most thyroid clonotypes with frequency above 0.001 were detected in blood too.

This chain connects TRBV6-1 to TRBJ2-7; D not resolved. The receptor was derived from a woman aged 18-29 years with stable Graves' hyperthyroidism. Some clones in this sample may be carry-over from other donors' samples. The specimen sequenced was peripheral blood. In nucleotides, the CDR3 is TGTGCCAGCAGTGAATGGGTCCTACGCGAGCAGTACTTC. As protein: CASSEWVLREQYF.